Detailed here is one T cell receptor beta chain. The antigen remains unidentified. This CDR3 contains 15 residues. Germline assignment: CDR1 SGHAT and CDR2 FQNNGV. Trimming at V came to 5 bases and at J to 10 bases, leaving 10 bases not matched to a gene. This specimen belongs to a study of regulatory T cells in long-lasting Graves disease. HTBI primers from iRepertoire and Arm-PCR of CDR3 regions yielded the TCR beta libraries. MiXCR, run by TCRdb on the multiplex PCR reads, gives a single entry per CDR3 protein. The sample shows 650,000 to 850,000 distinct CDR3 sequences, about 32% of them seen only once. Regarding the study as a whole: Persistent disease preferred TRBV28, TRBJ1-2 and TRBJ2-5; new disease, TRBV20-1 and TRBJ2-1. Persistent patients shared more public clonotypes (2,741) than new patients (just under 1,000). Persistent Graves' patients showed less TCR diversity than newly diagnosed patients showed.

The time point denotes: persistent/refractory GD, antithyroid drugs over 5 years with positive TRAb. PBMC RNA was the source of the TCR library. The specimen comprised peripheral blood mononuclear cells (PBMCs), sampled when the disease was refractory, from a patient treated with antithyroid drugs. The receptor comes from a female donor with Graves disease. V usage is TRBV11-2 and J usage is TRBJ1-6, with TRBD1 identical over 8 bases. CDR3 DNA: TGTGCCAGCAGCACCCGGACAGGGAGTGGATCACCCCTCCACTTT. Translated: CASSTRTGSGSPLHF. The variable domain in full, completed from reference TRBV11-2 and TRBJ1-6, reads EAGVAQSPRYKIIEKRQSVAFWCNPISGHATLYWYQQILGQGPKLLIQFQNNGVVDDSQLPKDRFSAERLKGVDSTLKIQPAKLEDSAVYLCASSTRTGSGSPLHFGNGTRLTVT.